One sample yielded the 10 T cell receptor beta chains listed below, sequenced in a study of T cells after yellow fever vaccination. TCRdb recomputed calls from the 5' RACE reads with MiXCR, one row per CDR3 protein. The sample lists about 350,000 distinct CDR3 sequences; over 3.5% were seen once. The sample in question was PBMCs, obtained 5 days after the yellow fever booster vaccination. Every receptor here comes from a man aged 18 to 35 who received the YFV17D yellow fever vaccine.

This clonotype was observed at least ten times. The V call is TRBV28, the J call TRBJ1-2; 7 bases map to TRBD1. J gave up 1 base and V 4 bases, and 6 bases lay outside the gene matches. CDR3 size: 15 residues. Germline V gene lookup returns CDR1 MDHEN and CDR2 SYDVKM. CDR3 bases: TGTGCCAGCAGTTCCGGGACAGCTATTAACTATGGCTACACCTTC. It codes for CASSSGTAINYGYTF.

The chain links TRBV4-3 to TRBJ1-4, with unresolved D. CDR1 and CDR2 from the germline V gene are LGHNA and YSLEER. The CDR3 covers 14 residues. V was clipped by 0 bases and J by 8 bases, with 10 bases between them. The CDR3 loop is CASSQDFRSEKLFF. CDR3 nucleotides: TGCGCCAGCAGCCAAGACTTTCGGTCGGAAAAACTGTTTTTT.

This clonotype was observed a handful of times. The V and J genes are TRBV29-1 and TRBJ2-1, with 7 bases identical to TRBD1. Germline V CDR1 and CDR2: SQVTM, ANQGSEA. The CDR3 loop spans 11 amino acids. V lost 7 bases, J lost 12 bases, and 9 bases stayed unmatched. CDR3 region: CSADRDSTQFF. As DNA, the CDR3 is TGCAGCGCCGACCGGGACAGCACGCAGTTCTTC.

The table lists this clonotype with many counts. The CDR3 spells CSARVGGASGQPQHF. In nucleotides, the CDR3 is TGCAGTGCTAGAGTAGGGGGCGCGTCGGGTCAGCCCCAGCATTTT. The chain couples TRBV20-1 to TRBJ1-5, with 7 bases fitting TRBD1. This CDR3 is built from 15 residues. Germline loops: CDR1 DFQATT, CDR2 SNEGSKA (reference sequence). V lost 1 base, J lost 6 bases, and 9 bases stayed unmatched.

In its sample, this clonotype was seen a few times. J is TRBJ2-2 and V is TRBV9, with D perhaps TRBD1 or TRBD2 (5 bases each). Germline CDR1 is SGDLS and CDR2 is YYNGEE. With 2 bases removed from V and 4 bases from J, the gap between germline ends came to 9 bases. The CDR3 covers 14 residues. Here the CDR3 DNA reads TGTGCCAGCAGCGTTACGGGACGCACCGGGGAGCTGTTTTTT. Its protein product is CASSVTGRTGELFF.

This clonotype occurred a few times. The V call is TRBV5-5, the J call TRBJ2-1; possibly TRBD1 for D (6 bases). The CDR3 runs 15 residues. V lost 2 bases and J 2 bases, leaving 11 bases between the germline ends. CDR1 is SGHKS and CDR2 is YYEKEE in the germline V gene (reference sequence). DNA for the CDR3: TGTGCCAGCAGCTTTAACAGGGAACCCTACAATGAGCAGTTCTTC. The encoded protein is CASSFNREPYNEQFF.

The chain employs TRBV5-6 and TRBJ2-2, with TRBD1 matching 8 bases. The CDR3 runs 16 residues. V lost 4 bases, J lost 0 bases, and 5 bases stayed unmatched. Germline V CDR1 and CDR2: SGHDT, YYEEEE. CDR3: CASSPVDRANTGELFF. The CDR3 coding sequence is TGTGCCAGCAGCCCGGTGGACAGGGCGAACACCGGGGAGCTGTTTTTT. Supplemented by reference TRBV5-6 and TRBJ2-2, the full variable domain reads DAGVTQSPTHLIKTRGQQVTLRCSPKSGHDTVSWYQQALGQGPQFIFQYYEEEERQRGNFPDRFSGHQFPNYSSELNVNALLLGDSALYLCASSPVDRANTGELFFGEGSRLTVL.

This clonotype was seen only a few times. This chain joins TRBV12-3 or TRBV12-4 and TRBJ2-3; TRBD2 matches 7 bases. This CDR3 is 15 amino acids long. V lost 3 bases to trimming and J lost 7 bases; unmatched junction nucleotides: 10. The CDR3 region is CASSLLAGVPNTQYF. The CDR3 nucleotides are TGTGCCAGCAGTTTGCTTGCGGGGGTCCCCAATACGCAGTATTTT.

This clonotype was found a few times. The chain recombines TRBV7-2 with TRBJ2-1; 8 bases agree with TRBD2. This CDR3 contains 17 residues. J was trimmed by 0 bases and V by 4 bases; bases with no gene match: 8. Looked up from germline, CDR1 is SGHTA and CDR2 is FQGNSA. The CDR3 sequence is CASSSDPTSGSYNEQFF. The CDR3 region has the DNA TGTGCCAGCAGCTCAGACCCAACTAGCGGCTCCTACAATGAGCAGTTCTTC.

Ten or more counts support this clonotype. V gene TRBV2 combines with J gene TRBJ1-2; a weak D match, TRBD1 (5 bases). With 2 bases removed from V and 7 bases from J, the gap between germline ends came to 8 bases. Germline CDR1 is SNHLY and CDR2 is FYNNEI. This CDR3 region has 12 residues. Here the CDR3 DNA reads TGTGCCAGCAGTGAACAGGGTCGTGGCTACACCTTC. Translating it yields CASSEQGRGYTF.